This T cell receptor beta chain was identified during a study of identical twins. This clonotype was seen a few times. TCRdb reanalysed the 5' RACE reads using MiXCR and keeps one entry per CDR3 protein. The sample has 1.5 million to 2 million distinct CDR3 sequences; roughly 35% are singletons. Germline CDR1 reads DFQATT; CDR2 reads SNEGSKA (reference sequence). The CDR3 length is 14 residues. Trimming cost V 6 bases and J 4 bases; bases outside gene matches: 8. The sequence came from a newborn girl in good health. Sequencing input: cord blood. The chain carries TRBV20-1 and TRBJ2-3, with TRBD2 matching 9 bases. Written as DNA, the CDR3 is TGCAGTGCCATTCCGGGACTAGCATCAGATACGCAGTATTTT. Residues: CSAIPGLASDTQYF.